The rows below give T cell receptor beta chains drawn from one sample of a study of vaccination and CD4 T cells after COVID-19. What these receptors recognize is not known. MiXCR was run by TCRdb on the PCR reads, yielding one entry per CDR3 protein. The sample lists around 15,000 distinct CDR3 sequences; 48% were seen once. The sequencing input was CD4+ T cells from blood, cultured in vitro. The receptors were sampled from a human donor who had recovered from COVID-19. CDR3s include the opening cysteine and the closing phenylalanine or tryptophan. Fields, in order: V gene, J gene, CDR3 protein.

v_gene: TRBV19; j_gene: TRBJ2-3; CDR3aa: CASSTRDLDTQYF
v_gene: TRBV20-1; j_gene: TRBJ2-3; CDR3aa: CSARDWRTSGGFTDTQYF
v_gene: TRBV23-1; j_gene: TRBJ2-7; CDR3aa: CASSQDSYEQYF
v_gene: TRBV7-9; j_gene: TRBJ2-5; CDR3aa: CASSATSGHQYF
v_gene: TRBV15; j_gene: TRBJ2-2; CDR3aa: CATSTSGELFF
v_gene: TRBV12-3/TRBV12-4; j_gene: TRBJ2-5; CDR3aa: CASSLSAYQETQYF
v_gene: TRBV10-1; j_gene: TRBJ2-3; CDR3aa: CASSETGSTTDTQYF
v_gene: TRBV6-5; j_gene: TRBJ1-2; CDR3aa: CASSYRQGNYGYTF
v_gene: TRBV7-2; j_gene: TRBJ2-3; CDR3aa: CASSFQTGPPGTDTQYF
v_gene: TRBV27; j_gene: TRBJ2-1; CDR3aa: CVSSSGLAGINEQFF
v_gene: TRBV6-1; j_gene: TRBJ2-3; CDR3aa: CASSAIDRGGTDTQYF
v_gene: TRBV5-1; j_gene: TRBJ2-4; CDR3aa: CASSLEENSKNIQYF
v_gene: TRBV20-1; j_gene: TRBJ1-5; CDR3aa: CSATSFITGRDQPQHF
v_gene: TRBV6-2/TRBV6-3; j_gene: TRBJ2-7; CDR3aa: CASSSPSGISYEQYF
v_gene: TRBV7-2; j_gene: TRBJ1-5; CDR3aa: CASSLVLTGEQPQHF
v_gene: TRBV6-1; j_gene: TRBJ2-2; CDR3aa: CASSEANLRGRTGELFF
v_gene: TRBV28; j_gene: TRBJ2-6; CDR3aa: CASSLGDRPPSGANVLTF
v_gene: TRBV7-9; j_gene: TRBJ2-3; CDR3aa: CASSFRRSSTDTQYF
v_gene: TRBV27; j_gene: TRBJ2-1; CDR3aa: CASRGLTEEQFF
v_gene: TRBV9; j_gene: TRBJ2-3; CDR3aa: CASSPGAGGYGDTQYF
v_gene: TRBV20-1; j_gene: TRBJ1-1; CDR3aa: CSARKGAEAFF
v_gene: TRBV5-1; j_gene: TRBJ1-2; CDR3aa: CASSLEQGRRSYGYTF
v_gene: TRBV28; j_gene: TRBJ2-7; CDR3aa: CASRAQKSEQYF
v_gene: TRBV29-1; j_gene: TRBJ1-2; CDR3aa: CSVSRGTNHGYTF
v_gene: TRBV19; j_gene: TRBJ1-2; CDR3aa: CASSPATQGYYGYTF
v_gene: TRBV6-4; j_gene: TRBJ2-7; CDR3aa: CASSRLAGELYEQYF
v_gene: TRBV7-2; j_gene: TRBJ2-3; CDR3aa: CASTGLALSTDTQYF
v_gene: TRBV21-1; j_gene: TRBJ1-5; CDR3aa: CVSSKGMVAGGRKTQHF
v_gene: TRBV20-1; j_gene: TRBJ1-5; CDR3aa: CSAGMDRGRVGQPQHF
v_gene: TRBV7-2; j_gene: TRBJ2-7; CDR3aa: CASSLVPGNYEQYF
v_gene: TRBV7-9; j_gene: TRBJ2-5; CDR3aa: CASSSYPQQGAETQYF
v_gene: TRBV11-3; j_gene: TRBJ2-7; CDR3aa: CASSSGGPPRYEQYF
v_gene: TRBV10-3; j_gene: TRBJ1-6; CDR3aa: CAISESPGGSSSPLHF
v_gene: TRBV27; j_gene: TRBJ2-7; CDR3aa: CASSLYRDRVYEQYF
v_gene: TRBV27; j_gene: TRBJ2-1; CDR3aa: CASSSRDFRYNEQFF
v_gene: TRBV19; j_gene: TRBJ1-2; CDR3aa: CASSMVAGEGYGYTF
v_gene: TRBV7-9; j_gene: TRBJ1-2; CDR3aa: CASSFRGGSYGYTF
v_gene: TRBV29-1; j_gene: TRBJ1-1; CDR3aa: CSAAGTGGGNTEAFF
v_gene: TRBV27; j_gene: TRBJ1-2; CDR3aa: CASSPQTDYGYTF
v_gene: TRBV2; j_gene: TRBJ2-7; CDR3aa: CASRTGFLGQYF
v_gene: TRBV27; j_gene: TRBJ2-7; CDR3aa: CASSLSWQGWYEQYF
v_gene: TRBV24-1; j_gene: TRBJ2-5; CDR3aa: CATSDPVRGGGTQYF
v_gene: TRBV20-1; j_gene: TRBJ2-7; CDR3aa: CSARESATYEQYF
v_gene: TRBV19; j_gene: TRBJ2-7; CDR3aa: CASSMGDSSYEQYF
v_gene: TRBV7-2; j_gene: TRBJ1-2; CDR3aa: CASSRDNHRSYGYTF
v_gene: TRBV11-3; j_gene: TRBJ1-1; CDR3aa: CASSPGQGTRTEAFF
v_gene: TRBV7-2; j_gene: TRBJ1-4; CDR3aa: CASSGQGRNEKLFF
v_gene: TRBV25-1; j_gene: TRBJ2-3; CDR3aa: CASSEYGGSDTQYF
v_gene: TRBV20-1; j_gene: TRBJ2-5; CDR3aa: CSARDLRQGSQETQYF
v_gene: TRBV19; j_gene: TRBJ2-2; CDR3aa: CASSTRTGGTGELFF